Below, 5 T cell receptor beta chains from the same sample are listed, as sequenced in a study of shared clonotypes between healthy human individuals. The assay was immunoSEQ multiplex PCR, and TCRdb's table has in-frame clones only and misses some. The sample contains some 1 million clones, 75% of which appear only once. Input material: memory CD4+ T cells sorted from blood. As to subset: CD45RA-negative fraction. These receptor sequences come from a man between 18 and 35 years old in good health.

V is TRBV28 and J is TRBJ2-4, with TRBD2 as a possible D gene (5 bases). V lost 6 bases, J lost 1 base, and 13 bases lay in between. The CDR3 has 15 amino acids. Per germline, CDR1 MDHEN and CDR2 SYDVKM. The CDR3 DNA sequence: TGTGCCAGCAGCGAGAACGGGGTGGCCAAAAACATTCAGTACTTC. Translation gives CASSENGVAKNIQYF.

The chain's CDR3 is CASSLALGTSYEQYF. CDR3 DNA sequence: TGTGCCAGCAGCTTAGCGCTCGGGACGTCCTACGAGCAGTACTTC. V is TRBV5-5 and J is TRBJ2-7; D may correspond to TRBD1 or TRBD2 (5 bases each). V was cut by 2 bases and J by 1 base, with 13 bases left in between. This CDR3 region has 15 residues. Germline V gene lookup returns CDR1 SGHKS and CDR2 YYEKEE (reference sequence).

The CDR3 coding sequence is TGTGCCACCACAGTGGCGTACGAGCAGTACTTC. Its protein product is CATTVAYEQYF. J is TRBJ2-7 and V is TRBV28; D is unresolved. The CDR3 has 11 residues. The V and J ends lost 10 bases and 4 bases respectively, with 11 bases between them. Per germline, CDR1 MDHEN and CDR2 SYDVKM.

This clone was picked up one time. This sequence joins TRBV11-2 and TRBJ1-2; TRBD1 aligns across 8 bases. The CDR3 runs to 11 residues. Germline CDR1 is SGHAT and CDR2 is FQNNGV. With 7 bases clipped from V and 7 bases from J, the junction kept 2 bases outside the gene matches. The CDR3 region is CASTQGAGYTF. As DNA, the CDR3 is TGTGCCAGCACCCAGGGGGCTGGCTACACCTTC.

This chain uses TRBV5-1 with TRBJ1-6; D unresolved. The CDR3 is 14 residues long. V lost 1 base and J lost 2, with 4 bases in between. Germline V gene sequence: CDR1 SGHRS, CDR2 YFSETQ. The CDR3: CASSLTAYNSPLHF. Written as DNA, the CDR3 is TGCGCCAGCAGCTTGACAGCCTATAATTCACCCCTCCACTTT.